This T cell receptor (beta chain) was retrieved from a study of blood T cell repertoires in COVID-19. Study-level information: Sources were T cells, B-cell-depleted T cells, or PBMCs; the material itself was cDNA or gDNA.

Authors' methods: The assay estimated nucleated cells by amplifying reference gene primers. TCRdb's table, derived via immunoSEQ multiplex PCR, lists solely in-frame clones and lacks some. V and J calls and clone size are as listed in that table; D and trimming were resolved from the DNA. The table has some 83,000 clones, roughly four fifths seen once. This clonotype was obtained from a human donor in a cohort sampled during active COVID-19. The sequenced material came from peripheral blood.

The CDR3 region has the DNA TGTGCCAGCAGCCTTGGACAGAGCTCTGGAAACACCATATATTTT. As protein: CASSLGQSSGNTIYF. The chain is built from TRBV5-4 and TRBJ1-3; D might be TRBD1 (6 bases). V lost 4 bases and J 0 bases, leaving 11 bases between the germline ends. Looked up from germline, CDR1 is SGHNT and CDR2 is YYREEE (reference sequence). This CDR3 is built from 15 residues.